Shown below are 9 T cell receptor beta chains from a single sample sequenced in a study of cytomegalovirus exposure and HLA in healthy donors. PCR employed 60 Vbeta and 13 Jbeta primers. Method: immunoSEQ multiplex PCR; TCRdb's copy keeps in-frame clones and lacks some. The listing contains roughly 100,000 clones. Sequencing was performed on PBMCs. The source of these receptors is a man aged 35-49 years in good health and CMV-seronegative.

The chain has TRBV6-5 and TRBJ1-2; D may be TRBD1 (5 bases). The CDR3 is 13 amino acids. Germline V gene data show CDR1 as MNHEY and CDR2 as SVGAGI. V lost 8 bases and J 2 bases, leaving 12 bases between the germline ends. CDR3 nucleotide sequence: TGTGCCAGCGGGGAGGGGAAAAACTATGGCTACACCTTC. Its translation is CASGEGKNYGYTF.

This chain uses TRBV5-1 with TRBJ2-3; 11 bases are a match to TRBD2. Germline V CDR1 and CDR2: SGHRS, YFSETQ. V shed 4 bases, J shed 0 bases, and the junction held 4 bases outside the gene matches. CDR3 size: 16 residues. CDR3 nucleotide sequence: TGCGCCAGCAGCCAAAGGACTAGCGGGAGCACAGATACGCAGTATTTT. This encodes CASSQRTSGSTDTQYF.

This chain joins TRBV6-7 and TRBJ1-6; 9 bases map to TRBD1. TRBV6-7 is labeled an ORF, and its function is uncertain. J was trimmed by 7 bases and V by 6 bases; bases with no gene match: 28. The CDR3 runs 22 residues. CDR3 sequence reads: CASSLDRGAPSILSLSNSPLHF. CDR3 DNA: TGTGCCAGCAGCCTCGACAGGGGGGCGCCTTCGATCCTGAGCCTCTCAAATTCACCCCTCCACTTT.

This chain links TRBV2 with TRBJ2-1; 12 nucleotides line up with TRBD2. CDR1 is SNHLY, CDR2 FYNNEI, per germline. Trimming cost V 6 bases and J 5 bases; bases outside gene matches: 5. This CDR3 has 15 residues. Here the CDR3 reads CASRIGLAGNNEQFF. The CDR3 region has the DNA TGTGCCAGCAGAATCGGACTAGCGGGGAACAATGAGCAGTTCTTC.

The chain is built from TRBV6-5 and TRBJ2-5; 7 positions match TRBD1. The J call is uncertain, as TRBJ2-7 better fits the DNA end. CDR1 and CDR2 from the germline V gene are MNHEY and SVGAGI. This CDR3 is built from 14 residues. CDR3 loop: CASSYPGQTYEQYF. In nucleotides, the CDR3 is TGTGCCAGCAGTTACCCGGGACAGACCTACGAGCAGTACTTC.

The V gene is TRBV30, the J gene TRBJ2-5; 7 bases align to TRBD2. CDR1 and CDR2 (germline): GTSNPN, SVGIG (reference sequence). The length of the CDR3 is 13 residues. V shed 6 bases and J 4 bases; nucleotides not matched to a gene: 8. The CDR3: CACIPGLRETQYF. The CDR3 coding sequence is TGTGCCTGTATCCCGGGACTAAGAGAGACCCAGTACTTC.

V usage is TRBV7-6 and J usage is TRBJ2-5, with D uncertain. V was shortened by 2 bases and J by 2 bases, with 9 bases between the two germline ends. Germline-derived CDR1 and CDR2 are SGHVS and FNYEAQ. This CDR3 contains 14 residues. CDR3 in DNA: TGTGCCAGCAGCTTAACCCCGGAGCAAGAGACCCAGTACTTC. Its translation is CASSLTPEQETQYF. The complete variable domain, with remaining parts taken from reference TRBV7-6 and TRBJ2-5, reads GAGVSQSPRYKVTKRGQDVALRCDPISGHVSLYWYRQALGQGPEFLTYFNYEAQQDKSGLPNDRFSAERPEGSISTLTIQRTEQRDSAMYRCASSLTPEQETQYFGPGTRLLVL.

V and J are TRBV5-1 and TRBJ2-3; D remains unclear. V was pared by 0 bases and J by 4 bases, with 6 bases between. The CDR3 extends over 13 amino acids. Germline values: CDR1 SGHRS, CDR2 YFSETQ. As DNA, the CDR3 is TGCGCCAGCAGCTTGGGGCCTTCAGATACGCAGTATTTT. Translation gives CASSLGPSDTQYF.

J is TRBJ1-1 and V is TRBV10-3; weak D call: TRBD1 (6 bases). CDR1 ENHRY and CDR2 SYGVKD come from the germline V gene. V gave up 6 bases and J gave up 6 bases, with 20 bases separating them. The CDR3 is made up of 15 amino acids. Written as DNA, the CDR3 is TGTGCCATCAGGAAAACGATACAGGGATCGGCTGAAGCTTTCTTT. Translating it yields CAIRKTIQGSAEAFF.